Each of the 18 T cell receptor beta chains below was sequenced from the same sample in a study of blood T cell repertoires in COVID-19. Some clones are missing from TCRdb's copy, which holds only in-frame ones; the method was immunoSEQ multiplex PCR. The sample contains about 200,000 clones, 75% to 85% of which appear only once. Material for sequencing was PBMCs or T cells enriched from blood (not recorded which). The source is a woman in her forties with acute COVID-19.

The rearrangement uses TRBV24-1 and TRBJ2-3; 11 bases map to TRBD2. This CDR3 is built from 16 residues. From germline, CDR1 is KGHDR and CDR2 SFDVKD. V lost 9 bases, J lost 2 bases, and 9 bases stayed unmatched. The CDR3 DNA reads TGTGCCACCTCTGCCGGGACTAGCGGTAACACAGATACGCAGTATTTT. This gives the protein CATSAGTSGNTDTQYF.

V and J are TRBV25-1 and TRBJ2-2; 8 nucleotides align to TRBD2. This CDR3 region has 16 residues. V dropped 4 bases and J dropped 4; count of bases not matched to a gene: 8. CDR1 MGHDK and CDR2 SYGVNS come from the germline V gene. The CDR3 sequence is CASSGSSGALTGELFF. The CDR3 DNA sequence: TGTGCCAGCAGTGGAAGTAGCGGGGCGCTCACCGGGGAGCTGTTTTTT.

V and J are TRBV19 and TRBJ1-5; 7 nucleotides match TRBD1. CDR1 LNHDA and CDR2 SQIVND come from the germline V gene (reference sequence). The trim removed 6 bases at V and 0 bases at J, leaving 5 bases unmatched. This CDR3 contains 15 residues. Here the CDR3 DNA reads TGTGCCAGTAGCCAAACAGGGGATAGCAATCAGCCCCAGCATTTT. Its protein is CASSQTGDSNQPQHF. Full variable domain (missing parts from reference TRBV19 and TRBJ1-5): DGGITQSPKYLFRKEGQNVTLSCEQNLNHDAMYWYRQDPGQGLRLIYYSQIVNDFQKGDIAEGYSVSREKKESFPLTVTSAQKNPTAFYLCASSQTGDSNQPQHFGDGTRLSIL.

This clone was picked up one time. The chain is built from TRBV5-1 and TRBJ2-2; tentative D call: TRBD1 (5 bases). With 0 bases removed from V and 5 bases from J, the gap between germline ends came to 11 bases. This CDR3 comprises 15 residues. Germline CDR1 SGHRS, CDR2 YFSETQ. The DNA for the CDR3 is TGCGCCAGCAGCTTGGCTTTAGGGGCGACCGGGGAGCTGTTTTTT. Protein: CASSLALGATGELFF.

The chain is built from TRBV28 and TRBJ2-2; 8 positions match TRBD1. The ends lost 2 bases at V and 6 bases at J; junction bases unmatched: 5. Per germline, CDR1 MDHEN and CDR2 SYDVKM. The CDR3 runs 15 residues. CDR3 coding DNA: TGTGCCAGCAGTTTAGGGCAGGGGGCGTCCGGGGAGCTGTTTTTT. Encoded protein: CASSLGQGASGELFF. The full variable domain, with the rest looked up from reference TRBV28 and TRBJ2-2, is DVKVTQSSRYLVKRTGEKVFLECVQDMDHENMFWYRQDPGLGLRLIYFSYDVKMKEKGDIPEGYSVSREKKERFSLILESASTNQTSMYLCASSLGQGASGELFFGEGSRLTVL.

The chain links TRBV7-2 to TRBJ2-2; 9 bases line up with TRBD2. With V trimmed by 1 base and J by 1 base, 1 base remained unmatched. Germline-derived CDR1 and CDR2 are SGHTA and FQGNSA. The CDR3 runs to 16 residues. CDR3 loop: CASSLELAGNTGELFF. In nucleotides, the CDR3 is TGTGCCAGCAGCTTAGAACTAGCGGGGAACACCGGGGAGCTGTTTTTT.

The V and J genes are TRBV2 and TRBJ2-2; 14 nucleotides agree with TRBD2. Trimming took 6 bases from V and 5 from J; bases not matched to a gene: 8. Germline V gene data show CDR1 as SNHLY and CDR2 as FYNNEI. The CDR3 is made up of 17 amino acids. The CDR3 nucleotides are TGTGCCAGCAGGCTGACTAGCGGGAGGGGAGGGACCGGGGAGCTGTTTTTT. It yields the protein CASRLTSGRGGTGELFF. The full variable domain, with the rest looked up from reference TRBV2 and TRBJ2-2, is EPEVTQTPSHQVTQMGQEVILRCVPISNHLYFYWYRQILGQKVEFLVSFYNNEISEKSEIFDDQFSVERPDGSNFTLKIRSTKLEDSAMYFCASRLTSGRGGTGELFFGEGSRLTVL.

This chain links TRBV9 with TRBJ1-2; possibly TRBD1 for D (5 bases). Trimming stripped 3 bases from V and 3 bases from J, with 9 bases between. This CDR3 region has 13 residues. Germline values: CDR1 SGDLS, CDR2 YYNGEE. CDR3 sequence (DNA): TGTGCCAGCAGCGAGACAGAGGACTATGGCTACACCTTC. Protein: CASSETEDYGYTF. Drawing the rest from reference TRBV9 and TRBJ1-2, the complete variable domain is DSGVTQTPKHLITATGQRVTLRCSPRSGDLSVYWYQQSLDQGLQFLIQYYNGEERAKGNILERFSAQQFPDLHSELNLSSLELGDSALYFCASSETEDYGYTFGSGTRLTVV.

Here the CDR3 reads CASSSPGTGGPTNEKLFF. CDR3 in DNA: TGTGCCAGCAGTAGTCCCGGGACAGGGGGCCCAACTAATGAAAAACTGTTTTTT. This chain uses TRBV28 with TRBJ1-4; 12 nucleotides match TRBD1. V lost 5 bases and J lost 0; bases outside the gene matches: 7. Per the germline V gene, CDR1 is MDHEN and CDR2 is SYDVKM. This CDR3 contains 18 residues.

The V gene is TRBV23-1, the J gene TRBJ1-6; D unclear. TRBV23-1 has ORF status, its function being uncertain. This CDR3 region has 12 residues. V dropped 5 bases and J dropped 8 bases, with 7 bases sitting between them. The CDR3 loop is CASSREDSPLHF. CDR3 bases: TGCGCCAGCAGTAGGGAGGATTCACCCCTCCACTTT.

The V call is TRBV20-1, the J call TRBJ2-5, with TRBD1 matching 7 bases. Looked up from germline, CDR1 is DFQATT and CDR2 is SNEGSKA (reference sequence). There are 10 residues in the CDR3. Unmatched junction bases numbered 0, after V lost 6 bases and J lost 5 bases. This chain's CDR3 is CSARGETQYF. DNA of the CDR3: TGCAGTGCCAGGGGGGAGACCCAGTACTTC.

This chain joins TRBV5-1 and TRBJ1-6; no clear D. CDR1 and CDR2 from the germline V gene are SGHRS and YFSETQ. This CDR3 contains 15 residues. V dropped 2 bases and J dropped 8 bases, with 14 bases sitting between them. For the CDR3, the DNA is TGCGCCAGCAGCTTTGCCCCGGGATCCGATTCACCCCTCCACTTT. Translating it yields CASSFAPGSDSPLHF.

The chain uses TRBV5-6 and TRBJ1-2; maybe TRBD1 (5 bases). CDR1 is SGHDT, CDR2 YYEEEE, per germline. The CDR3 sequence is 14 residues long. V gave up 1 base and J gave up 6 bases, with 13 bases separating them. The CDR3 spells CASSLKHRRHGYTF. The CDR3 bases are TGTGCCAGCAGCTTGAAGCACAGGCGGCATGGCTACACCTTC.

The chain links TRBV10-3 to TRBJ2-1; a weak D match, TRBD2 (5 bases). Germline lookup yields CDR1 ENHRY and CDR2 SYGVKD. The CDR3 length is 14 residues. Trimming stripped 0 bases from V and 10 bases from J, with 13 bases between. The CDR3 bases are TGTGCCATCAGTGAGTCGACGGAGGTCCGGGAGCAGTTCTTC. This sequence encodes CAISESTEVREQFF.

The V call is TRBV6-5, the J call TRBJ2-2, with a possible D match to TRBD2 (5 bases). Trimming left V 8 bases short and J 1 base short, with 14 bases between. Germline CDR1 and CDR2: MNHEY and SVGAGI. This CDR3 has 15 residues. The CDR3 region has the DNA TGTGCCAGCCAGATACCGGGATTGAACACCGGGGAGCTGTTTTTT. Translation gives CASQIPGLNTGELFF.

The rearrangement uses TRBV10-1 and TRBJ1-1; 9 bases match TRBD1. The CDR3 spans 15 residues. Germline V CDR1 and CDR2: WNHNN, SYGVQD (reference sequence). V shed 4 bases and J 0 bases; nucleotides not matched to a gene: 3. CDR3 DNA: TGCGCCAGCAGTGGGGACAGGGTAATGAACACTGAAGCTTTCTTT. Encoded protein: CASSGDRVMNTEAFF.

V is TRBV28 and J is TRBJ1-6, with 10 nucleotides matching TRBD1. This CDR3 has 16 residues. V trimming: 3 bases; J trimming: 10 bases; junction bases outside the gene matches: 9. Germline V gives CDR1 MDHEN, CDR2 SYDVKM. This CDR3 is CASSFGDRGLKSPLHF. The CDR3 nucleotides are TGTGCCAGCAGTTTTGGGGACAGGGGATTAAAGTCACCCCTCCACTTT.

The rearrangement joins TRBV9 to TRBJ2-3; the D gene is possibly TRBD2 (7 bases). Trimming stripped 3 bases from V and 6 bases from J, with 14 bases between. Germline V gene sequence: CDR1 SGDLS, CDR2 YYNGEE. The CDR3 runs 14 residues. CDR3 in DNA: TGTGCCAGCAGCGCCCTGGGGGGGCTGGATACGCAGTATTTT. Protein product: CASSALGGLDTQYF.